Sequencing of this T cell receptor (beta chain) was carried out in a study of naive and memory T cell subsets. Findings and caveats of the study: A few larger clonotypes appeared in naive repertoires, especially CD8, possibly memory cells re-expressing CD45RA. Diversity fell and Gini index rose from naive through CM, EM, EMRA.

Both TRBC1 and TRBC2 were covered by a beta constant-region primer of two equimolar oligonucleotides. The ligated cDNA underwent four PCR rounds using SP2 and nested alpha and beta constant-region primers. In TCRdb, the UMI-ligation and nested PCR reads were re-called with MiXCR into one record per CDR3 protein. The table records about 140,000 distinct CDR3 sequences, around 21% of them present only once. Alpha and beta libraries were amplified separately from the second PCR onward. After CD4 positive bead selection, the CD4-negative fraction gave CD8 T cells. This CDR3 has 14 amino acids. Germline V gives CDR1 MGHDK, CDR2 SYGVNS. Losses at the gene ends were 3 bases for V and 6 bases for J; bases not matched to a gene: 5. To note about this clonotype: Its cognate antigen is unknown.

The clonotype comes from a human donor in good health. The chain couples TRBV25-1 to TRBJ1-2; the match to TRBD1 covers 9 bases. Sequencing was done on a sample of naive CD8+ T cells from blood. CDR3 residues: CASSDSTGGNGYTF. CDR3 sequence (DNA): TGTGCCAGCAGTGACAGTACAGGGGGCAATGGCTACACCTTC.